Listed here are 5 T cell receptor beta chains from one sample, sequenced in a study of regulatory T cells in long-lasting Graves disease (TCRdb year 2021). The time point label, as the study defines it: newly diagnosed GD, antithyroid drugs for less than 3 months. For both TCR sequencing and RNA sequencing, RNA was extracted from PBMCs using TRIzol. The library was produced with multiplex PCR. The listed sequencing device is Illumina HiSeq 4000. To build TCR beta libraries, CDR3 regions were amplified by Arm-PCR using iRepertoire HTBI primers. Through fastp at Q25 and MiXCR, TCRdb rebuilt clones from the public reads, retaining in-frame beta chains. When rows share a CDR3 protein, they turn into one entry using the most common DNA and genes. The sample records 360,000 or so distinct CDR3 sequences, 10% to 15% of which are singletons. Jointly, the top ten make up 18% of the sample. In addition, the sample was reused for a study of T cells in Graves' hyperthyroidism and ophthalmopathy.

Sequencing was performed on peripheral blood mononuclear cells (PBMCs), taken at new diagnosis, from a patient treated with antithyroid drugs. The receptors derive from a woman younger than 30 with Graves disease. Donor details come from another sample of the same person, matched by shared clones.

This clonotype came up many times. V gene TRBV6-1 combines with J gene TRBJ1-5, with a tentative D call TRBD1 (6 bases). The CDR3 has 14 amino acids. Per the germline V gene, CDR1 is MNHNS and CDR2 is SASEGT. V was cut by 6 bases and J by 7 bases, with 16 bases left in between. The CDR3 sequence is CASSHRQADQPQHF. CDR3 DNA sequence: TGTGCCAGCAGCCATAGACAGGCTGACCAGCCCCAGCATTTT.

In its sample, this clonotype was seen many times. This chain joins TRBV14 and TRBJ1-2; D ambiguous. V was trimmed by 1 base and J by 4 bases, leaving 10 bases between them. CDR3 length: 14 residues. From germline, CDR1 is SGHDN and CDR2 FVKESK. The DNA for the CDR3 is TGTGCCAGCAGCCAAGCGGGTACGTCCTATGGCTACACCTTC. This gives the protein CASSQAGTSYGYTF.

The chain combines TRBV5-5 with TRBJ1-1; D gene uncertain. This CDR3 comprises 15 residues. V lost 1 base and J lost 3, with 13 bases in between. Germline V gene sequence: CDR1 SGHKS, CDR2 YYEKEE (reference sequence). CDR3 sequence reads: CASSLFSVGDTEAFF. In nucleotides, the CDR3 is TGTGCCAGCAGCTTGTTTTCGGTTGGAGACACTGAAGCTTTCTTT.

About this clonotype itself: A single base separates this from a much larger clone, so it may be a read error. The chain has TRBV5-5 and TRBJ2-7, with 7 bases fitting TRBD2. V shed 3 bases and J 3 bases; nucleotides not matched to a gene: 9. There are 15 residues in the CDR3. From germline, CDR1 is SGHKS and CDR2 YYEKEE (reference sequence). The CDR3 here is CASSSLRERGYEQYF. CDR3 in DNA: TGTGCCAGCAGCTCTTTACGGGAGCGGGGCTACGAGCAGTACTTC.

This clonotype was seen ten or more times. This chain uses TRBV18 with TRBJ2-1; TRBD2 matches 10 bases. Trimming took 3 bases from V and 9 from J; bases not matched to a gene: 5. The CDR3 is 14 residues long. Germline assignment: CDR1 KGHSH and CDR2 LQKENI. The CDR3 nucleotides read TGTGCCAGCTCACCTGAGAGACTAGCGGGTGAGCAGTTCTTC. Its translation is CASSPERLAGEQFF.